These 21 T cell receptor beta chains came from one sample sequenced in a study of cytomegalovirus exposure and HLA in healthy donors. PCR employed 60 Vbeta and 13 Jbeta primers. Measured with immunoSEQ multiplex PCR; TCRdb has only the in-frame clones, and not every one. This sample yields roughly 140,000 clones, of which roughly 80% are seen a single time; around 6.1% belongs to the top ten. Specimen: PBMCs. Receptor source: a man aged 25 to 45 in good health and CMV-seropositive.

The gene calls are TRBV30 and TRBJ1-2; D unclear. V gave up 0 bases and J gave up 4 bases, with 3 bases separating them. From germline, CDR1 is GTSNPN and CDR2 SVGIG (reference sequence). This CDR3 spans 11 amino acids. This CDR3 is CAWSVAYGYTF. In nucleotides, the CDR3 is TGTGCCTGGAGTGTGGCCTATGGCTACACCTTC. Looking up the rest from reference TRBV30 and TRBJ1-2 gives the full variable domain: SQTIHQWPATLVQPVGSPLSLECTVEGTSNPNLYWYRQAAGRGLQLLFYSVGIGQISSEVPQNLSASRPQDRQFILSSKKLLLSDSGFYLCAWSVAYGYTFGSGTRLTVV.

This clone was recorded a few times. The chain carries TRBV28 and TRBJ1-1; TRBD1 might be the D (5 bases). Germline V gene data show CDR1 as MDHEN and CDR2 as SYDVKM. Trimming took off 6 bases at V and 5 bases at J, with 13 bases between the two ends. The CDR3 length is 13 residues. CDR3 nucleotide sequence: TGTGCCAGCAGAATACCCCAGGGAACTGAAGCTTTCTTT. Translating it yields CASRIPQGTEAFF.

This chain links TRBV28 with TRBJ2-5; D remains unclear. The CDR3 is 12 residues long. V lost 6 bases, J lost 7 bases, and 12 bases lay in between. Germline lookup yields CDR1 MDHEN and CDR2 SYDVKM. CDR3 DNA sequence: TGTGCCAGCAGCCTTCAATCGGGGACCCAGTACTTC. Protein sequence: CASSLQSGTQYF.

The V gene is TRBV15, the J gene TRBJ2-4, with a weak D call TRBD1 (7 bases). Trimming stripped 1 base from V and 12 bases from J, with 22 bases between. CDR1 and CDR2 (germline): LNHNV, YYDKDF (reference sequence). The CDR3 has 16 residues. The CDR3 is CATSRAGSGGGDSQYF. The CDR3 DNA is TGTGCCACCAGCAGAGCAGGGTCTGGGGGCGGGGACAGTCAGTACTTC. Full variable domain (remainder filled in from reference TRBV15 and TRBJ2-4): DAMVIQNPRYQVTQFGKPVTLSCSQTLNHNVMYWYQQKSSQAPKLLFHYYDKDFNNEADTPDNFQSRRPNTSFCFLDIRSPGLGDTAMYLCATSRAGSGGGDSQYFGAGTRLSVL.

This rearrangement joins TRBV28 to TRBJ2-7, with D hard to call. The V gene's germline CDR1 is MDHEN and CDR2 SYDVKM. The CDR3 sequence is 14 residues long. V gave up 7 bases and J gave up 2 bases, with 15 bases separating them. The DNA for the CDR3 is TGTGCCAGCATGGCGGCAGCTGTAACCTACGAGCAGTACTTC. Its protein is CASMAAAVTYEQYF. Full variable domain (missing parts from reference TRBV28 and TRBJ2-7): DVKVTQSSRYLVKRTGEKVFLECVQDMDHENMFWYRQDPGLGLRLIYFSYDVKMKEKGDIPEGYSVSREKKERFSLILESASTNQTSMYLCASMAAAVTYEQYFGPGTRLTVT.

V is TRBV28 and J is TRBJ1-4; possible D gene TRBD1, 6 bases. From germline, CDR1 is MDHEN and CDR2 SYDVKM. The CDR3 length is 15 residues. Trimming took off 4 bases at V and 8 bases at J, with 17 bases between the two ends. The CDR3 reads CASSSSPTGGEKLFF. CDR3 DNA: TGTGCCAGCAGTTCCTCCCCGACAGGTGGAGAAAAACTGTTTTTT.

The J gene is TRBJ2-6, the V gene TRBV7-9, with 13 bases matching TRBD2. The CDR3 contains 18 residues. V was pared by 5 bases and J by 2 bases, with 6 bases of the junction left unmatched. CDR1 is SEHNR and CDR2 is FQNEAQ in the germline V gene (reference sequence). CDR3 loop: CASSAGLAGAAGANVLTF. CDR3 nucleotides: TGTGCCAGCAGCGCCGGACTAGCGGGAGCTGCTGGGGCCAACGTCCTGACTTTC.

The chain links TRBV5-1 to TRBJ2-7; 9 positions agree with TRBD2. V lost 4 bases, J lost 4 bases, and 12 bases stayed unmatched. Germline V lookup: CDR1 SGHRS, CDR2 YFSETQ. The CDR3 is 16 residues long. Here the CDR3 DNA reads TGCGCCAGCAGCCTTGTTTCGGGCGGGAGGGCATACGAGCAGTACTTC. Translating it yields CASSLVSGGRAYEQYF.

The gene calls are TRBV7-8 and TRBJ2-7, with 8 bases that match TRBD1. V lost 5 bases, J lost 0 bases, and 9 bases stayed unmatched. This CDR3 is built from 16 residues. Germline CDR1 SGHVS, CDR2 FQNEAQ. The CDR3 sequence: CASSPDRDRISYEQYF. The DNA for the CDR3 is TGTGCCAGCAGCCCTGACCGGGACAGGATCTCCTACGAGCAGTACTTC.

This chain links TRBV9 with TRBJ2-5; TRBD1 might be the D (5 bases). Germline loops: CDR1 SGDLS, CDR2 YYNGEE. CDR3 length equals 14 residues. V dropped 0 bases and J dropped 6 bases, with 12 bases sitting between them. The CDR3 sequence: CASSVGRAGKTQYF. As DNA, the CDR3 is TGTGCCAGCAGCGTAGGGCGAGCAGGGAAGACCCAGTACTTC.

The count of this clone is one. This chain uses TRBV19 with TRBJ2-2; TRBD2 might be the D (6 bases). V lost 7 bases to trimming and J lost 7 bases, with 10 bases between them. The CDR3 length is 12 residues. Germline CDR1 and CDR2: LNHDA and SQIVND (reference sequence). CDR3 DNA sequence: TGTGCCAGTATTCGGGAGAACGGGGAGCTGTTTTTT. It encodes CASIRENGELFF.

The chain couples TRBV28 to TRBJ2-7; 10 bases agree with TRBD1. The CDR3 extends over 15 amino acids. CDR1 is MDHEN and CDR2 is SYDVKM in the germline V gene. J gave up 3 bases and V 4 bases, and 6 bases lay outside the gene matches. The CDR3 loop is CASSSGTGVYYEQYF. For the CDR3, the DNA is TGTGCCAGCAGTTCCGGGACAGGGGTGTACTACGAGCAGTACTTC. Full variable domain (rest looked up from reference TRBV28 and TRBJ2-7): DVKVTQSSRYLVKRTGEKVFLECVQDMDHENMFWYRQDPGLGLRLIYFSYDVKMKEKGDIPEGYSVSREKKERFSLILESASTNQTSMYLCASSSGTGVYYEQYFGPGTRLTVT.

This sequence joins TRBV5-1 and TRBJ1-2; D call uncertain. The germline V gene encodes CDR1 SGHRS and CDR2 YFSETQ. The CDR3 contains 14 residues. Trimming took off 0 bases at V and 6 bases at J, with 12 bases between the two ends. The DNA for the CDR3 is TGCGCCAGCAGCTTGGTCACGGAGGGCCATGGCTACACCTTC. This sequence encodes CASSLVTEGHGYTF.

The chain combines TRBV6-1 with TRBJ1-3; 8 bases line up with TRBD1. The germline CDR1 and CDR2 sequences are MNHNS and SASEGT. The CDR3 runs 15 residues. The V gene end was trimmed by 6 bases and the J gene end by 2 bases; junction bases not matched to a gene: 6. The CDR3 coding sequence is TGTGCCAGCAGCCCACAGGGGGTTCCTGGAAACACCATATATTTT. Its protein is CASSPQGVPGNTIYF.

This chain connects TRBV12-1 to TRBJ2-1; the D call in the table, TRBD2, was not verified against the DNA. TRBV12-1 is described as a pseudogene. This CDR3 comprises 17 residues. The CDR3, as DNA: TGTGCCAGCAGCTCCCCGTTGGGTAGCGGGGGCCAGGGGGAGCAGTTCTTC. Translated, it gives CASSSPLGSGGQGEQFF.

The CDR3 sequence: CASSRGLEETQYF. CDR3 coding DNA: TGTGCCAGCAGTCGTGGACTAGAAGAGACCCAGTACTTC. This sequence joins TRBV6-5 and TRBJ2-5, with 7 nucleotides matching TRBD2. The CDR3 length is 13 residues. Germline CDR1 MNHEY, CDR2 SVGAGI. J gave up 3 bases and V 5 bases, and 3 bases lay outside the gene matches.

This sequence joins TRBV2 and TRBJ1-2; TRBD1 is a possible D gene (6 bases). The CDR3 is 16 residues long. V was pared by 1 base and J by 4 bases, with 16 bases between. Germline V gene data show CDR1 as SNHLY and CDR2 as FYNNEI. CDR3 nucleotide sequence: TGTGCCAGCAGTGAAGAAGAGGGGGTTGCCGGCTATGGCTACACCTTC. This translates into CASSEEEGVAGYGYTF.

Here the CDR3 reads CASSPRGGEETQYF. The CDR3 nucleotides are TGTGCCAGTAGCCCAAGGGGGGGTGAAGAGACCCAGTACTTC. The V gene is TRBV19, the J gene TRBJ2-5; the D gene is possibly TRBD2 (7 bases). Trimming shortened V by 6 bases and J by 3 bases, and 14 bases separated the two germline ends. The CDR3 sequence is 14 residues long. The germline CDR1 and CDR2 sequences are LNHDA and SQIVND (reference sequence).

This clone is a singleton in its sample. This chain joins TRBV20-1 and TRBJ2-3; D remains unclear. The CDR3 has 11 amino acids. V gave up 3 bases and J gave up 4 bases, with 5 bases separating them. The germline gives CDR1 DFQATT, CDR2 SNEGSKA (reference sequence). Here the CDR3 DNA reads TGCAGTGCTAGGGCTTCAGATACGCAGTATTTT. Translated, it gives CSARASDTQYF.

The J gene is TRBJ2-3, the V gene TRBV11-2; 9 positions agree with TRBD1. The CDR3 spans 15 residues. V was clipped by 5 bases and J by 4 bases; unmatched bases: 7. Germline V gives CDR1 SGHAT, CDR2 FQNNGV. The CDR3 sequence is CASSPRDRVADTQYF. The CDR3 DNA is TGTGCCAGCAGCCCCCGGGACAGGGTCGCAGATACGCAGTATTTT.

This rearrangement joins TRBV28 to TRBJ2-2, with 11 bases that match TRBD2. The germline CDR1 and CDR2 sequences are MDHEN and SYDVKM. V was clipped by 3 bases and J by 7 bases; unmatched bases: 7. This CDR3 is 16 amino acids long. CDR3 residues: CASSFPSGRSLGELFF. The CDR3 DNA reads TGTGCCAGCAGTTTTCCTAGCGGGAGGTCCCTCGGGGAGCTGTTTTTT.